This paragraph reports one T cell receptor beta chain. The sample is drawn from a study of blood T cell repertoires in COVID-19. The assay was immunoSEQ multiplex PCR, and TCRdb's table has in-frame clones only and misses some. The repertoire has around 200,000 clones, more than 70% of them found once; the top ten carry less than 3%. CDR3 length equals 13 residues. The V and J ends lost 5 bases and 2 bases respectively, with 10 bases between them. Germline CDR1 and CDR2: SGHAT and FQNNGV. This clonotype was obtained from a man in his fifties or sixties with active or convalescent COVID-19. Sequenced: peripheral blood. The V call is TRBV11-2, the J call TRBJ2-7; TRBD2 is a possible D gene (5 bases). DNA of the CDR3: TGTGCCAGCAGCGGGGAGAACCCCTACGAGCAGTACTTC. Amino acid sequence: CASSGENPYEQYF.